This T cell receptor (beta chain) was found in a study of T cell repertoires in cytomegalovirus infection. On this clonotype itself: As yet, its antigen is unknown. One end of the junction is discordant with germline, which a read error may explain.

This CDR3 region has 16 residues. Germline assignment: CDR1 LGHNA and CDR2 YSLEER. Via MiXCR, TCRdb re-called the reads, giving one row per CDR3 protein. The data hold some 71,000 distinct CDR3 sequences, with 25% to 30% observed a single time. The sequence was collected from a human donor in good health (CMV status not recorded). Some clones in this sample may be carry-over from other donors' samples. The specimen was CD8+ T cells from cultured PBMCs, collected from culture after CMV antigen stimulation. The chain couples TRBV4-3 to TRBJ2-7; 7 bases fit TRBD1. CDR3 DNA sequence: TGCTCCAGCAGCCAAGGCACAGGGGCGGACCGATACGAGCAGTACTTC. Residues: CSSSQGTGADRYEQYF.